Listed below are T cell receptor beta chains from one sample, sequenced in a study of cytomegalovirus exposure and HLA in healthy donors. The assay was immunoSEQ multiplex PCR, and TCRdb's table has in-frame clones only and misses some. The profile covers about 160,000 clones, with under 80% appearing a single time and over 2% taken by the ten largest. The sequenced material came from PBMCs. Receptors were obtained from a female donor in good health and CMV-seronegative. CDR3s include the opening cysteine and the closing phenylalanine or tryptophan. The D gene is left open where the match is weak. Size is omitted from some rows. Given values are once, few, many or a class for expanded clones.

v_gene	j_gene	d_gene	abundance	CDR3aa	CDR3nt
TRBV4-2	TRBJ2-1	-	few	CASSQDQLGGTNHNEQFF	TGTGCCAGCAGCCAAGATCAACTTGGCGGAACCAATCACAATGAGCAGTTCTTC
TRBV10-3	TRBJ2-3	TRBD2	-	CAISSGPRGDTQYF	TGTGCCATCTCTAGCGGTCCCCGAGGAGATACGCAGTATTTT
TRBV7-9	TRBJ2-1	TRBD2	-	CASSFEQRGFDEQFF	TGTGCCAGCAGCTTCGAACAGCGGGGGTTCGATGAGCAGTTCTTC
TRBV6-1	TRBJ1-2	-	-	CASSVTGTNYGYTF	TGTGCCAGCAGTGTAACCGGGACTAACTATGGCTACACCTTC
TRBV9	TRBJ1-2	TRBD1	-	CASSEPGQIYGYTF	TGTGCCAGCAGCGAGCCGGGACAGATTTATGGCTACACCTTC
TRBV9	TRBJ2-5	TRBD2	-	CASSAALAGGPSETQYF	TGTGCCAGCAGCGCCGCGCTAGCGGGGGGGCCGTCGGAGACCCAGTACTTC
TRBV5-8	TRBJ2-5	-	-	CASSLLIGGETQYF	TGTGCCAGCAGCTTGCTAATAGGAGGAGAGACCCAGTACTTC
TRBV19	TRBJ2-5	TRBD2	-	CASSGASGGPTETQYF	TGTGCCAGTAGTGGTGCTAGCGGGGGCCCAACAGAGACCCAGTACTTC
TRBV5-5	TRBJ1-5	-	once	CASSLDEKPQPQHF	TGTGCCAGCAGCTTGGATGAGAAGCCTCAGCCCCAGCATTTT
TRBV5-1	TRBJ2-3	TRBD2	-	CASSLEPSGRASDTQYF	TGCGCCAGCAGCTTGGAGCCTAGCGGGAGGGCCTCAGATACGCAGTATTTT
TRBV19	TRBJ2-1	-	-	CASSNERSGTYNEQFF	TGTGCCAGTAGTAACGAGCGATCGGGGACCTACAATGAGCAGTTCTTC
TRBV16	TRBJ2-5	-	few	CASSQSFQETQYF	TGTGCCAGCAGCCAATCCTTCCAAGAGACCCAGTACTTC
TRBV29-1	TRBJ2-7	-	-	CSVETGTFYEQYF	TGCAGCGTTGAAACAGGGACCTTCTACGAGCAGTACTTC
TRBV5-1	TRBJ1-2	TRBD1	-	CASSLEGQGGRSYTF	TGCGCCAGCAGCTTGGAGGGACAGGGGGGGCGATCCTACACCTTC
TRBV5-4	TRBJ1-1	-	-	CASSLGLSDTEAFF	TGTGCCAGCAGCTTGGGGCTGTCCGACACTGAAGCTTTCTTT
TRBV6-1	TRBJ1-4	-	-	CASREGGTNEKLFF	TGTGCCAGCAGGGAAGGAGGTACTAATGAAAAACTGTTTTTT
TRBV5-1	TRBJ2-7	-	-	CASSLGAFSYEQYF	TGCGCCAGCAGCTTGGGGGCCTTCTCCTACGAGCAGTACTTC
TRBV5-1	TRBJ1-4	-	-	CASSLNSGQGEKLFF	TGCGCCAGCAGCTTGAATAGCGGGCAGGGTGAAAAACTGTTTTTT
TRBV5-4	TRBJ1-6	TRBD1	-	CASSPYYGPGQGSPLHF	TGTGCCAGCAGCCCCTACTATGGACCGGGACAGGGTTCACCCCTCCACTTT
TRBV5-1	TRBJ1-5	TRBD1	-	CASSGWDRGSNQPQHF	TGCGCCAGCAGCGGATGGGACAGGGGGAGCAATCAGCCCCAGCATTTT
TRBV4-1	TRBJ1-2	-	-	CASSPAAGPNYGYTF	TGCGCCAGCAGCCCCGCGGCGGGTCCAAACTATGGCTACACCTTC
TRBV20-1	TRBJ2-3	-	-	CSVRADTQYF	TGCAGTGTCAGGGCAGATACGCAGTATTTT